The source of this T cell receptor (beta chain) is a study of CD8 T cells in Susac syndrome. Study-wide results and limits: By the study's own acknowledgment, its TCR sequencing and HLA analysis included relatively few individuals. The greatest CD8+ clonal expansion in Susac occurred in TEMRA cells and in active patients.

CD8+ and CD4+ T cells taken from blood had their TCR beta sequenced. This CDR3 contains 11 residues. The germline CDR1 and CDR2 sequences are LNHDA and SQIVND (reference sequence). The germline V and J ends were trimmed by 5 bases and 6 bases, with 4 bases remaining between them. Points on this clonotype: Its antigen is as yet unknown.

Reverse transcription of roughly 0.45 to 1 ug RNA was carried out with random hexamers. MiXCR, applied by TCRdb to the immunoSEQ multiplex PCR reads, yields one record per CDR3 protein. The table lists some 200,000 distinct CDR3 sequences, 85% to 95% of them singletons. This chain connects TRBV19 to TRBJ2-2; D not certain. The material sequenced was CD8+ T cells from PBMCs. The clonotype originates from a human donor with Susac syndrome. The CDR3 DNA is TGTGCCAGTAGTGCCGCCGGGGAGCTGTTTTTT. The encoded protein is CASSAAGELFF.